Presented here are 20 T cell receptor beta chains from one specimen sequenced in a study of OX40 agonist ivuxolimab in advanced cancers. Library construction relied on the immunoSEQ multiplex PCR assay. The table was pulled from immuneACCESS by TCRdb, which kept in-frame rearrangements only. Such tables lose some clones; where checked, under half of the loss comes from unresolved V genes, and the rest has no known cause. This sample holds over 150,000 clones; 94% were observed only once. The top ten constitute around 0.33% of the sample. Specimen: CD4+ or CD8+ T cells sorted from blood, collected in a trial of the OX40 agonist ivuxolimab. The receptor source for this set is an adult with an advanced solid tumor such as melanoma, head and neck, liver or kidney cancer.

The CDR3 spells CASSLKGTVGSYEQYF. The CDR3 bases are TGTGCCAGCAGCTTAAAAGGGACAGTGGGATCCTACGAGCAGTACTTC. This sequence joins TRBV7-2 and TRBJ2-7; 7 bases line up with TRBD1. The trim removed 2 bases at V and 1 base at J, leaving 8 bases unmatched. The germline V gene has CDR1 SGHTA and CDR2 FQGNSA. The CDR3 extends over 16 amino acids.

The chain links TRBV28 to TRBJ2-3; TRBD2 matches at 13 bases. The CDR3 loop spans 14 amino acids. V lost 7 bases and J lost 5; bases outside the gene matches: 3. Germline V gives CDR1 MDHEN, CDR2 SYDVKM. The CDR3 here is CASIRTSGRDTQYF. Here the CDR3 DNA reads TGTGCCAGCATCCGGACTAGCGGGAGAGATACGCAGTATTTT.

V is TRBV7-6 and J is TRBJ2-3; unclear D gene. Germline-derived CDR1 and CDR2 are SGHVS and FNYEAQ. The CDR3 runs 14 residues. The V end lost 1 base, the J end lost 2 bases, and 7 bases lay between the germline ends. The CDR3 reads CASSLGTYTDTQYF. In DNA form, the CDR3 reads TGTGCCAGCAGCTTAGGGACCTACACAGATACGCAGTATTTT. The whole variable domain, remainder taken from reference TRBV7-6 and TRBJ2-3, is GAGVSQSPRYKVTKRGQDVALRCDPISGHVSLYWYRQALGQGPEFLTYFNYEAQQDKSGLPNDRFSAERPEGSISTLTIQRTEQRDSAMYRCASSLGTYTDTQYFGPGTRLTVL.

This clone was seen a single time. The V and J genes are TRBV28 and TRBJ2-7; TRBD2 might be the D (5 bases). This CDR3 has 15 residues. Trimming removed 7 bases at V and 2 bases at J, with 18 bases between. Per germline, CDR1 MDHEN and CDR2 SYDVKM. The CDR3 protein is CASTPPAAGTYEQYF. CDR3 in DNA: TGTGCCAGCACCCCCCCCGCCGCCGGGACCTACGAGCAGTACTTC.

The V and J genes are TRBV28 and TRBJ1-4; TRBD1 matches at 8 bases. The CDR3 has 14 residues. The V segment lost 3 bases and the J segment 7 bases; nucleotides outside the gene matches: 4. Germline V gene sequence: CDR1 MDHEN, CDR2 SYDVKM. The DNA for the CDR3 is TGTGCCAGCAGTTTCTCAGGGGGCTTTGAAAAACTGTTTTTT. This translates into CASSFSGGFEKLFF.

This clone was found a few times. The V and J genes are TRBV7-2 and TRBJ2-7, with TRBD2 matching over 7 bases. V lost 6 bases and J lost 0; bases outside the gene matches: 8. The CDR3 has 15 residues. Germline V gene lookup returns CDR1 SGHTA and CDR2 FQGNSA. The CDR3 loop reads CASRHPSGRSYEQYF. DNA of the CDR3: TGTGCCAGCAGGCATCCTAGCGGACGCTCCTACGAGCAGTACTTC.

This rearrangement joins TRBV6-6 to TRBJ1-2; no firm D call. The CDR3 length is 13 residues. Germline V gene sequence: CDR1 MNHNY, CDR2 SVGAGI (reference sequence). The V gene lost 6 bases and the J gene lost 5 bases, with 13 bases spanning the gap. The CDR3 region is CASSSATIYGYTF. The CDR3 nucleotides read TGTGCCAGCAGCTCCGCCACAATTTATGGCTACACCTTC.

CDR3 bases: TGCGCCAGCAGCCTATTCCCGGGACAGGGGGCATCCGGGGCCAACGTCCTGACTTTC. Translated, it gives CASSLFPGQGASGANVLTF. V usage is TRBV4-3 and J usage is TRBJ2-6; 12 nucleotides agree with TRBD1. CDR1 LGHNA and CDR2 YSLEER come from the germline V gene. The CDR3 contains 19 residues. Trimming took 4 bases from V and 4 from J; bases not matched to a gene: 11.

CDR3 coding DNA: TGTGCCAGCAGTCCTTTGAACACTGAAGCTTTCTTT. Encoded protein: CASSPLNTEAFF. The chain has TRBV6-5 and TRBJ1-1; no clear D gene. CDR1 and CDR2 (germline): MNHEY, SVGAGI. The ends were cut back, 5 bases at V and 0 bases at J, with 4 bases in the middle. This CDR3 is 12 amino acids long.

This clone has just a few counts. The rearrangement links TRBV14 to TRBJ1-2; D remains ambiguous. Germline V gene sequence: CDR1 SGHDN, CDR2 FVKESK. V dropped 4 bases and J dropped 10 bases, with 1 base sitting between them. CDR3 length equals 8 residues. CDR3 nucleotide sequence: TGTGCCAGCAGCCCCTACACCTTC. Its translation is CASSPYTF.

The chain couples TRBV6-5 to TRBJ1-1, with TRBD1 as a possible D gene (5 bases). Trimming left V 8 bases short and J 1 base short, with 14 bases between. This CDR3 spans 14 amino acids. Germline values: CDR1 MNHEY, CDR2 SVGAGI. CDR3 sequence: CASRGGWANTEAFF. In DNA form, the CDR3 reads TGTGCCAGCCGGGGGGGTTGGGCGAACACTGAAGCTTTCTTT.

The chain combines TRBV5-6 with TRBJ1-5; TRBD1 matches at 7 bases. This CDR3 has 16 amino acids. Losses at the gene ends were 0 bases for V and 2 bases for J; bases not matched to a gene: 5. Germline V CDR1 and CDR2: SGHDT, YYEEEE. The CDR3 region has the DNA TGTGCCAGCAGCTTGGACAGGGGATCGGGCAATCAGCCCCAGCATTTT. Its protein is CASSLDRGSGNQPQHF.

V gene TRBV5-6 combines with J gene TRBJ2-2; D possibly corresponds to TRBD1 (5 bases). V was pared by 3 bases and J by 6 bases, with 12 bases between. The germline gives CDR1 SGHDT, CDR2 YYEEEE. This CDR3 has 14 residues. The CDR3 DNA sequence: TGTGCCAGCAGCTCATACCTGACAGCCGGGGAGCTGTTTTTT. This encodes CASSSYLTAGELFF.

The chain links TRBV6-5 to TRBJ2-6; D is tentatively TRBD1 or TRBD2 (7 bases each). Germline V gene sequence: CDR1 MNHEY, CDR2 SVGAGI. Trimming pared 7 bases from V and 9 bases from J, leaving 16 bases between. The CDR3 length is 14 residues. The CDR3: CASTSRGGGNVLTF. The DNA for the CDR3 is TGTGCCAGCACCTCCAGGGGGGGAGGCAACGTCCTGACTTTC.

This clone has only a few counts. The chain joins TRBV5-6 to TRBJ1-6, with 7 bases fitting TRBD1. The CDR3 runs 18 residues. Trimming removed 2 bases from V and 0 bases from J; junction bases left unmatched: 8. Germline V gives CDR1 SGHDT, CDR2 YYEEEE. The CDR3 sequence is CASSFAQGGGSYNSPLHF. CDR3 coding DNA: TGTGCCAGCAGCTTTGCCCAGGGGGGGGGCTCCTATAATTCACCCCTCCACTTT.

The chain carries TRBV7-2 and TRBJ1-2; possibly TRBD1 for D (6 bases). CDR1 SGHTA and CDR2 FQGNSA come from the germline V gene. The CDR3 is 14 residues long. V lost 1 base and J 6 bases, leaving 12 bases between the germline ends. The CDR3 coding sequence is TGTGCCAGCAGCTTAGTACGGGCAGGGGATGGCTACACCTTC. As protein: CASSLVRAGDGYTF.

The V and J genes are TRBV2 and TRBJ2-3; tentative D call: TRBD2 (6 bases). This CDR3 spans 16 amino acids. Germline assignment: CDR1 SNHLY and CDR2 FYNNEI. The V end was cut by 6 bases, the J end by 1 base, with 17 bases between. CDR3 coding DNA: TGTGCCAGCAGGGATACTCGGGGGTTGGGCACAGATACGCAGTATTTT. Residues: CASRDTRGLGTDTQYF.

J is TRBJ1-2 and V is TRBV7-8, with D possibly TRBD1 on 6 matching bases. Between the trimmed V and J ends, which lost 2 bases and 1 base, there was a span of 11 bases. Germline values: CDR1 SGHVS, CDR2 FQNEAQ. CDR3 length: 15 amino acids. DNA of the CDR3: TGTGCCAGCAGCTTAAGTAGGGGGGTTAACTATGGCTACACCTTC. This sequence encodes CASSLSRGVNYGYTF.

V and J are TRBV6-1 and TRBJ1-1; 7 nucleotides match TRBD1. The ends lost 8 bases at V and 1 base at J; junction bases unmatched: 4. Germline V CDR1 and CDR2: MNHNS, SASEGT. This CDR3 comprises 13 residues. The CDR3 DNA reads TGTGCCAGCGGAGGACAGGAGAACACTGAAGCTTTCTTT. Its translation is CASGGQENTEAFF.

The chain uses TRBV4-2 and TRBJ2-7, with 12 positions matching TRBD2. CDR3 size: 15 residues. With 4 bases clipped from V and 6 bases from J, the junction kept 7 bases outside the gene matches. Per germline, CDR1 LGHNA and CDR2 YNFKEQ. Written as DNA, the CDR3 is TGTGCCAGCAGCCTTTCTAGCGGGAGGGCCGTCGAGCAGTACTTC. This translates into CASSLSSGRAVEQYF.